A selection of T cell receptor beta chains follows, all from one sample in a study of T cell clonotyping in hematopoietic cell transplantation. Profiling relied on immunoSEQ multiplex PCR, and the TCRdb table lists in-frame clones only, not all of them. The profile shows about 5,700 clones, over 70% of them singletons. Sequences were derived from PBMCs, sampled 100 days after allogeneic stem cell transplant. These TCRs come from a male patient in his forties or fifties who had an allogeneic stem cell transplant from an unrelated donor, so the T cells may come from the graft donor. Some clones in this sample may be carry-over from other donors' samples. Each CDR3 is given with its conserved first and last residue. A D gene is named only where the DNA matches it firmly.

CDR3 protein	D gene	V gene
CASRIQWNEQFF	.	TRBV10-2
CASSEQSGPQETQYF	.	TRBV25-1
CASSLNLDRGLKETQYF	TRBD1	TRBV11-2
CASTGLAGPGELFF	TRBD2	TRBV11-2
CASSEGQLYGYTF	.	TRBV6-1
CASSLAKTANTEAFF	.	TRBV7-2
CSVAASGADTEAFF	.	TRBV29-1
CASSYDGNTEAFF	.	TRBV13
CASSPRQGNYQPQHF	TRBD1	TRBV6-5
CASSKGTIRAVLRRGQYEQYF	.	TRBV6-1
CASSVARQGWSGYTF	TRBD1	TRBV9
CAWGRLVTDTQYF	.	TRBV30
CASSLEGRTSFDEQYF	.	TRBV11-2
CASSPLGGASVTQYF	TRBD2	TRBV4-3
CASRRTSDPGIQYF	TRBD2	TRBV7-2
CASSVQLMNTEAFF	.	TRBV5-1
CASSQLGGGETQYF	.	TRBV14
CASSLGGRHSSTDTQYF	.	TRBV5-4
CASKGRQNPSEQYF	.	TRBV2
CATSREGPNTGELFF	.	TRBV15
CASSLGERDYGYTF	.	TRBV18
CAWNRDSLYEQYF	.	TRBV30
CASSLFRGADEKLFF	.	TRBV27
CASSHDLAGAFTDTQYF	TRBD2	TRBV13
CASSSGTVNQPQHF	TRBD1	TRBV5-1
CASSLSPGNQPQHF	.	TRBV27
CASSPREAGYGYTF	.	TRBV11-2
CASSSGQGARWDTQYF	TRBD1	TRBV11-2
CASSYRGSITEAFF	TRBD1	TRBV6-5
CASSKGGRDGSWGYTF	.	TRBV6-1
CAMREDTEAFF	.	TRBV30
CASRAGQDNYGYTF	TRBD1	TRBV2
CASSLGNYEQYF	.	TRBV27
CASRPIGQVLVDEQYF	TRBD1	TRBV2
CAWSVAGNTIYF	.	TRBV30
CASSEGQGTDTQYF	TRBD1	TRBV5-1
CASSEERLSEQYF	.	TRBV25-1
CASSPPTGANVLTF	.	TRBV18
CASSHGTVADTQYF	.	TRBV7-6
CASSISADTQYF	.	TRBV19
CAWSEQANYGYTF	.	TRBV30
CASSYGSVHEKLFF	.	TRBV5-1
CSVSRERNQPQHF	.	TRBV29-1
CASSEYSDRSYSPLHF	TRBD1	TRBV25-1
CASSETGVQPQHF	TRBD1	TRBV5-6
CACHRPLGDEQYF	.	TRBV30
CASSQVIWAGMIYGYTF	.	TRBV4-1
CASRRVFNEQFF	.	TRBV6-5
CASSDRGREPQHF	.	TRBV2
CASSYSGQAVPLHF	TRBD1	TRBV6-5
CATTGGGILANTIYF	.	TRBV2
CASSPDGTGNYGYTF	TRBD1	TRBV19
CASTTMTGEVETQYF	.	TRBV6-4
CASSFLSVGVGGGAQYF	.	TRBV28
CASSRARTGDYGYTF	TRBD1	TRBV27